This is a list of T cell receptor beta chains from one sample in a study of blood T cell repertoires in COVID-19. TCRdb's table, derived via immunoSEQ multiplex PCR, lists solely in-frame clones and lacks some. This repertoire shows 90,000 to 130,000 clones, more than 75% found once; its top ten account for 3.5% to 5.5%. Sequencing used peripheral blood. Every receptor here comes from a man aged 35 to 55 with acute or convalescent COVID-19. The CDR3 runs from the conserved cysteine through the conserved F or W. D genes are given only for firm matches. A clone size is listed for some rows: how often the clone was seen (once, few, many), or a class if it is expanded.

d_gene: TRBD2; len: 17; v_gene: TRBV9; j_gene: TRBJ2-5; abundance: once; CDR3nt: TGTGCCAGCAGCCGACTAGCGGGCCAAAGGGGTCAAGAGACCCAGTACTTC; CDR3aa: CASSRLAGQRGQETQYF
d_gene: .; len: 13; v_gene: TRBV3-1/TRBV3-2; j_gene: TRBJ1-3; abundance: .; CDR3nt: TGTGCCAGCTCCCGAAGGGGTGGAAACACCATATATTTT; CDR3aa: CASSRRGGNTIYF
d_gene: TRBD2; len: 16; v_gene: TRBV7-8; j_gene: TRBJ2-7; abundance: .; CDR3nt: TGTGCCAGCAGCCGACTAGCGGGGGGAATGGCCTACGAGCAGTACTTC; CDR3aa: CASSRLAGGMAYEQYF
d_gene: TRBD1; len: 14; v_gene: TRBV2; j_gene: TRBJ1-5; abundance: .; CDR3nt: TGTGCCAGCAACTCGGACAGGGGGGATCAGCCCCAGCATTTT; CDR3aa: CASNSDRGDQPQHF
d_gene: TRBD1; len: 18; v_gene: TRBV9; j_gene: TRBJ1-2; abundance: .; CDR3nt: TGTGCCAGCAACACCCCAGGGACAGGGGGTTCATCCTTCTATGGCTACACCTTC; CDR3aa: CASNTPGTGGSSFYGYTF
d_gene: .; len: 13; v_gene: TRBV7-9; j_gene: TRBJ1-1; abundance: .; CDR3nt: TGTGCCAGCAGCTTAGGACAGAGCATGAAAGCTTTCTTT; CDR3aa: CASSLGQSMKAFF
d_gene: .; len: 15; v_gene: TRBV6-5; j_gene: TRBJ2-7; abundance: .; CDR3nt: TGTGCCAGCGGTAATGGGGCCACCCATTTGGACGAGCAGTACTTC; CDR3aa: CASGNGATHLDEQYF
d_gene: TRBD1; len: 18; v_gene: TRBV3-1/TRBV3-2; j_gene: TRBJ1-3; abundance: .; CDR3nt: TGTGCCAGCAGCCAGGCGGGACAGGGGGCATACAAGGGAAACACCATATATTTT; CDR3aa: CASSQAGQGAYKGNTIYF
d_gene: .; len: 13; v_gene: TRBV5-1; j_gene: TRBJ2-5; abundance: .; CDR3nt: TGCGCCAGCAGCTTGGAGACAGAAGAGACCCAGTACTTC; CDR3aa: CASSLETEETQYF
d_gene: .; len: 13; v_gene: TRBV5-1; j_gene: TRBJ1-2; abundance: .; CDR3nt: TGCGCCAGCAGCCCCCAGGGTGACTATGGCTACACCTTC; CDR3aa: CASSPQGDYGYTF
d_gene: .; len: 14; v_gene: TRBV6-6; j_gene: TRBJ1-5; abundance: few; CDR3nt: TGTGCCAGCAGTTACTCAGGGGGTCGGCAGCCCCAGCATTTT; CDR3aa: CASSYSGGRQPQHF
d_gene: TRBD1; len: 14; v_gene: TRBV29-1; j_gene: TRBJ2-7; abundance: .; CDR3nt: TGCAGCGTTGGGGGGACAGGGACCTCCTACGAGCAGTACTTC; CDR3aa: CSVGGTGTSYEQYF
d_gene: .; len: 15; v_gene: TRBV13; j_gene: TRBJ1-4; abundance: .; CDR3nt: TGTGCCAGCAGCTTCCGATCTACGGGGTTTGAAAAACTGTTTTTT; CDR3aa: CASSFRSTGFEKLFF
d_gene: TRBD2; len: 16; v_gene: TRBV4-3; j_gene: TRBJ2-5; abundance: .; CDR3nt: TGCGCCAGCAGCCAAGGACCTAGCGGGGGGGAGGAGACCCAGTACTTC; CDR3aa: CASSQGPSGGEETQYF
d_gene: .; len: 13; v_gene: TRBV19; j_gene: TRBJ2-1; abundance: .; CDR3nt: TGTGCCAGTAGTATGGTTGGGGCCCATGAGCAGTTCTTC; CDR3aa: CASSMVGAHEQFF
d_gene: TRBD1; len: 15; v_gene: TRBV7-6; j_gene: TRBJ2-2; abundance: .; CDR3nt: TGTGCCAGCATCCCCGGGACAGCGAACACCGGGGAGCTGTTTTTT; CDR3aa: CASIPGTANTGELFF
d_gene: .; len: 15; v_gene: TRBV7-2; j_gene: TRBJ1-1; abundance: once; CDR3nt: TGTGCCAGCAGCTTAGAGAGGGGAGGTGGCACTGAAGCTTTCTTT; CDR3aa: CASSLERGGGTEAFF
d_gene: .; len: 13; v_gene: TRBV7-6; j_gene: TRBJ2-7; abundance: .; CDR3nt: TGTGCCAGCAGCAAAGAACAGCCGTACGAGCAGTACTTC; CDR3aa: CASSKEQPYEQYF
d_gene: TRBD2; len: 17; v_gene: TRBV19; j_gene: TRBJ2-3; abundance: .; CDR3nt: TGTGCCAGTAGTATTTCGGGACTAGCGGGAGGATCAGATACGCAGTATTTT; CDR3aa: CASSISGLAGGSDTQYF
d_gene: .; len: 13; v_gene: TRBV12-3/TRBV12-4; j_gene: TRBJ1-1; abundance: .; CDR3nt: TGTGCCAGCAGGCTTCAGGGGAATTGGGAAGCTTTCTTT; CDR3aa: CASRLQGNWEAFF
d_gene: TRBD1; len: 15; v_gene: TRBV7-2; j_gene: TRBJ2-6; abundance: .; CDR3nt: TGTGCCAGCAGGGGACAGTCGTCTGGGGCCAACGTCCTGACTTTC; CDR3aa: CASRGQSSGANVLTF
d_gene: .; len: 15; v_gene: TRBV5-1; j_gene: TRBJ2-5; abundance: .; CDR3nt: TGCGCCAGCAGCTTGGGCGGCGCCGCCAAAGAGACCCAGTACTTC; CDR3aa: CASSLGGAAKETQYF
d_gene: TRBD1; len: 15; v_gene: TRBV11-2; j_gene: TRBJ2-7; abundance: .; CDR3nt: TGTGCCAGCAGTCTAGGAACAGGGGGCTCCTACGAGCAGTACTTC; CDR3aa: CASSLGTGGSYEQYF